The clone carrying this TCR beta chain showed up just once. These data originate in a study of T cell changes during pregnancy in multiple sclerosis. Method: immunoSEQ multiplex PCR; TCRdb's copy keeps in-frame clones and lacks some. The table has about 86,000 clones, around 93% seen once. Trimming pared 2 bases from V and 1 base from J, leaving 8 bases between. The CDR3 is 15 amino acids. Germline V gene data show CDR1 as SGHTA and CDR2 as FQGTGA. The sample here was peripheral blood, taken in the first trimester of pregnancy. This TCR derives from a female donor in good health, enrolled as a control in a pregnancy study. V gene TRBV7-3 combines with J gene TRBJ1-4; no clear D. CDR3 sequence: CASSLVAVTNEKLFF. CDR3 in DNA: TGTGCCAGCAGCTTAGTGGCAGTAACTAATGAAAAACTGTTTTTT.